The entry that follows covers one T cell receptor (beta chain) sequence. TCRdb independently ran MiXCR on the RT-PCR reads; one entry per CDR3 protein. Of over 350,000 distinct CDR3 sequences listed, 15% to 20% are singletons. The data are from a study of patients and donors after allogeneic stem cell transplantation. Deletions cut 2 bases from V and 4 bases from J, with 8 bases between. Germline V gives CDR1 MNHNS, CDR2 SASEGT. This CDR3 contains 14 residues. The material sequenced was blood, either unsorted or a sorted T cell fraction (not recorded which). This receptor was obtained from a human donor who was either an allogeneic HSCT recipient or a stem cell or donor lymphocyte infusion donor (not recorded which). It is not recorded whose cells these are; they may come from a transplant donor. This chain links TRBV6-1 with TRBJ1-4; D not resolved. The CDR3 nucleotides read TGTGCCAGCAGTGAAAGACGGGATAATGAAAAACTGTTTTTT. Translating gives CASSERRDNEKLFF.